Each of the 9 T cell receptor beta chains below was sequenced from the same sample in a study of regulatory T cells in long-lasting Graves disease listed by TCRdb under 2021. Library preparation employed multiplex PCR. For sequencing, an Illumina HiSeq 4000 was employed. To build TCR beta libraries, CDR3 regions were amplified by Arm-PCR using iRepertoire HTBI primers. TCRdb reprocessed the public reads (quality trimming at Q25 with fastp, clone calling with MiXCR) and kept in-frame beta chains. Rows are combined by CDR3 protein, so each entry shows the most common genes and DNA. Here the sample has about 430,000 distinct CDR3 sequences; approximately 22% occur a single time. The ten largest clones take up approximately 15% of the sample. This specimen's time point label, per the study, means: persistent/refractory GD, antithyroid drugs over 5 years with positive TRAb. For both TCR sequencing and RNA sequencing, RNA was extracted from PBMCs in TRIzol.

The sequencing here drew on peripheral blood mononuclear cells (PBMCs), taken when the disease was refractory, from a patient treated with antithyroid drugs. All receptors derive from a female donor with Graves disease.

This clonotype was recorded a few times. This chain connects TRBV14 to TRBJ2-7; a possible D gene is TRBD1 (6 bases). V lost 2 bases, J lost 4 bases, and 9 bases lay in between. Germline values: CDR1 SGHDN, CDR2 FVKESK. The CDR3 is 13 amino acids. CDR3: CASSQSTGYEQYF. Here the CDR3 DNA reads TGTGCCAGCAGCCAATCGACAGGTTACGAGCAGTACTTC.

This sequence joins TRBV4-1 and TRBJ1-5; TRBD1 aligns across 8 bases. Trimming cost V 0 bases and J 4 bases; bases outside gene matches: 2. The V gene's germline CDR1 is MGHRA and CDR2 YSYEKL. The CDR3 is 15 residues long. The CDR3: CASSQDTGGNQPQHF. CDR3 sequence (DNA): TGCGCCAGCAGCCAAGATACAGGGGGGAATCAGCCCCAGCATTTT.

This clonotype came up a few times. V is TRBV15 and J is TRBJ2-2, with D possibly TRBD1 on 5 matching bases. CDR3 length equals 14 residues. Germline values: CDR1 LNHNV, CDR2 YYDKDF (reference sequence). V was shortened by 5 bases and J by 3 bases, with 10 bases between the two germline ends. The CDR3 DNA follows: TGTGCCACCAGCTCAGGGATTGACACCGGGGAGCTGTTTTTT. Its translation is CATSSGIDTGELFF.

This clonotype has at least ten counts. The chain has TRBV6-1 and TRBJ2-7, with D possibly TRBD1 on 6 matching bases. The CDR3 length is 12 residues. Germline loops: CDR1 MNHNS, CDR2 SASEGT. The ends were cut back, 3 bases at V and 6 bases at J, with 9 bases in the middle. The CDR3 spells CASSDGTPEQYF. CDR3 DNA: TGTGCCAGCAGTGACGGGACACCCGAGCAGTACTTC.

This clonotype has at least ten counts. This chain joins TRBV28 and TRBJ2-7, with D possibly TRBD2 on 6 matching bases. V dropped 6 bases and J dropped 3 bases, with 24 bases sitting between them. The length of the CDR3 is 17 residues. The germline V gene encodes CDR1 MDHEN and CDR2 SYDVKM. CDR3 region: CASSPPREALTLYEQYF. CDR3 sequence (DNA): TGTGCCAGCAGCCCCCCGAGGGAGGCTCTAACACTCTACGAGCAGTACTTC.

This clonotype was observed at least ten times. DNA for the CDR3: TGTGCCAGCAGTCCCGAGACTCTCACGTACCAAGAGACCCAGTACTTC. Translating it yields CASSPETLTYQETQYF. The rearrangement links TRBV27 to TRBJ2-5; D gene ambiguous. CDR1 MNHEY and CDR2 SMNVEV come from the germline V gene (reference sequence). The CDR3 sequence is 16 residues long. Trimming pared 5 bases from V and 0 bases from J, leaving 16 bases between.

The V gene is TRBV11-2, the J gene TRBJ2-2; 8 bases map to TRBD2. The junction had 6 bases not matched to a gene; V was cut back by 3 bases and J by 3 bases. This CDR3 has 16 residues. Germline loops: CDR1 SGHAT, CDR2 FQNNGV. Here the CDR3 DNA reads TGTGCCAGCAGCTTGGAGCTAGCGGGTGACACCGGGGAGCTGTTTTTT. It translates to CASSLELAGDTGELFF.

This clonotype has a count of ten or more. The chain couples TRBV3-1 to TRBJ1-1; D is unresolved. CDR3 length equals 13 residues. Germline V gene sequence: CDR1 LGHDT, CDR2 YNNKEL (reference sequence). The germline V and J ends were trimmed by 1 base and 3 bases, with 6 bases remaining between them. In nucleotides, the CDR3 is TGTGCCAGCAGCCAAGTCGGGGACACTGAAGCTTTCTTT. Translating gives CASSQVGDTEAFF.

This clonotype has a count of ten or more. V is TRBV20-1 and J is TRBJ1-5, with D hard to call. The V end was cut by 2 bases, the J end by 4 bases, with 6 bases between. The CDR3 runs to 12 residues. CDR1 is DFQATT and CDR2 is SNEGSKA in the germline V gene (reference sequence). The DNA for the CDR3 is TGCAGTGCTAGAACGGCAAATCAGCCCCAGCATTTT. Translation: CSARTANQPQHF.